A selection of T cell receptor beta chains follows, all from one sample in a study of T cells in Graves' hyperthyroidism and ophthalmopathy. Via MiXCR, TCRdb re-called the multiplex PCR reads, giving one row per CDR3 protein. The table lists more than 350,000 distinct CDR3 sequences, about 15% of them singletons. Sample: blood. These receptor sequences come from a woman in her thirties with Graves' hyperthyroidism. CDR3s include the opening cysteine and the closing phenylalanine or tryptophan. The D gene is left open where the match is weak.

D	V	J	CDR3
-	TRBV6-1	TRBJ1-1	CASSERGAVNTEAFF
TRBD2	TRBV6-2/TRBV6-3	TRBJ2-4	CASSSGGVVNIQYF
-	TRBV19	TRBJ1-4	CASRGLGGGGEKLFF
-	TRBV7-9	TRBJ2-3	CASSLAEIAGTDTQYF
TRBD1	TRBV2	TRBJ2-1	CASMENRDSTYNEQFF
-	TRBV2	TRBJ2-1	CATPKRGNEQFF
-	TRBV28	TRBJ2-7	CASTSEGEQYF
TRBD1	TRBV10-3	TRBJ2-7	CAISEDRVGEQYF
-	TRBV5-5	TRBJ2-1	CASSNPGLSYNEQFF
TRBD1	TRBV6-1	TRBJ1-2	CASTPRRQGANGYTF
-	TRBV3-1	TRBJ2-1	CASSQARDEQFF
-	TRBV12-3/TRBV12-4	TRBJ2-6	CASSFDWSGANVLTF
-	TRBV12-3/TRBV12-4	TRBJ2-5	CASSLYRQETQYF
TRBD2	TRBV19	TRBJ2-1	CASRTSSGSRYNEQFF
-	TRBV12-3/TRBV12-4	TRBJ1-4	CASTRHPEKLFF
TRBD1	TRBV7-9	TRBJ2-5	CASSLRPGGETQYF
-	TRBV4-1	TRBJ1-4	CASSQDALEKLFF
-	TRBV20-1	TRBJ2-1	CSASGTHTYNEQFF
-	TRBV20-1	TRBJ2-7	CSARDPETHNPSEQYF
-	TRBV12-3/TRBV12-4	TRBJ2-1	CTSSSLGARDNEQFF
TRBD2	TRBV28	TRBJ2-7	CASSPLAGGDFYEQYF
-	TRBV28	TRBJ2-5	CASSLFTIQETQYF
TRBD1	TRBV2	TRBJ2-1	CASSGDRGPYNEQFF
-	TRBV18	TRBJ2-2	CASSPATGELFF
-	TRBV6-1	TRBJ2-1	CASTTGTYNEQFF
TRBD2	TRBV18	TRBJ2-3	CASSPYVAGGATDTQYF
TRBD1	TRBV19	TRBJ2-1	CASSIQGAGEQFF
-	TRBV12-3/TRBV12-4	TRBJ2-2	CASNLAGELFF
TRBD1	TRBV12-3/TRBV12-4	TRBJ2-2	CASSRTGGNTGELFF
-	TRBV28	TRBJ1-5	CASSFKGQPQHF
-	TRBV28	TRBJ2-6	CTSSRTAGANVLTF
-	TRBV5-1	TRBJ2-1	CASQPLGSQLYNEQFF
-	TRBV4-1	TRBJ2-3	CASSREQSTDTQYF
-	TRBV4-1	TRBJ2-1	CASQGTGTSRGHGLQFF
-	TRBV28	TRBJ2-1	CASTSIESSYNEQFF
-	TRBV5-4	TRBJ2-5	CASSLERKQETQYF
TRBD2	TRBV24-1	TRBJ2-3	CATSDQLAGATDTQYF
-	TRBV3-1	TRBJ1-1	CASSPSEAGNTEAFF
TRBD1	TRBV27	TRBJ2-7	CASSTWDSSYEQYF
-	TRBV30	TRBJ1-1	CAWSSTGTKSNTEAFF
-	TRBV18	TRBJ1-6	CASSPDQLINSPLHF
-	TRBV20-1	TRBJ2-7	CSAPTTYREQYF
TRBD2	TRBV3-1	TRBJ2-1	CASSQDLLAGVYNEQFF
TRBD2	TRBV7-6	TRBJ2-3	CASSSTSGLTQYF
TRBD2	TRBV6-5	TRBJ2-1	CASSYRSVAGGPRNEQFF
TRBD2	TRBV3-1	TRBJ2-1	CASAPSGRVNEQFF
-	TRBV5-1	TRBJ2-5	CASSLGASGETQYF
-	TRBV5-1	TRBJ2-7	CASSTQDGSYEQYF
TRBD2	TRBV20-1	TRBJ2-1	CSAGGTSGSSYNEQFF
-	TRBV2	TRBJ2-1	CASTQIQKLEGNEQFF